This T cell receptor beta chain was sequenced during a study of blood T cell repertoires in COVID-19. Study-wide context: Nucleic acid was either cDNA or gDNA, and it came from T cells, B-cell-depleted T cells, or PBMCs.

Authors' methods: Amplification from reference gene primers served as the basis for estimated nucleated cell counts. The repertoire was sequenced with immunoSEQ multiplex PCR; TCRdb's copy has only in-frame clones and lacks some. Clone size and V and J calls were adopted from that table, with D and trimming inferred from the DNA. The table has 290,000 or so clones, more than 75% seen once. Participants, about 18 to 100 years old, spanned around 25 US areas. Two negative PCRs, clearance, or symptom resolution had been documented for recovered Cohort 3 donors. CDR1 is MGHRA and CDR2 is YSYEKL in the germline V gene. J was trimmed by 6 bases and V by 4 bases; bases with no gene match: 14. The CDR3 extends over 17 amino acids.

The chain joins TRBV4-1 to TRBJ1-4; the match to TRBD1 covers 7 bases. The receptor's source is a woman in her late teens or twenties who had recovered from COVID-19. Material for sequencing was PBMCs or T cells enriched from blood (not recorded which). CDR3 sequence reads: CASSLQGRSRLDEKLFF. The CDR3 nucleotides are TGCGCCAGCAGCCTACAGGGGAGGTCGCGACTGGATGAAAAACTGTTTTTT.